This T cell receptor (beta chain) was found in a study of cytomegalovirus exposure and HLA in healthy donors (TCRdb year 2017). Study-wide context: An earlier analysis of roughly 570 of the donors reported over 250 Gb of sequence data and approximately 120 million unique TCR beta sequences obtained from 180 million or so T cells. An early release that covered several hundred HLA-typed donors contained around 300 gigabases of sequencing data and tens of millions of unique TCR sequences. Of the roughly 400 genotyped donors, approximately 83% fell in the genetic ancestry cluster associated with self-reported Caucasian donors. The study was designed to test whether signatures of past pathogen exposure could be identified by cataloging public T cell receptors. Using immunosequencing, the study profiled T cell repertoires from about 620 subjects and related those repertoires to cytomegalovirus serostatus. Along with the 666-subject first cohort, a separate validation cohort of over a hundred different subjects was used. To predict cytomegalovirus infection status, the study combined high-throughput TCR immunosequencing, statistical association of individual TCRs with disease status, and machine learning. A later analysis re-analyzed previously published TCR beta repertoires from 650 to 800 donors and added high-resolution HLA genotyping to study TCR occurrence patterns. The later analysis used no new phenotypic data to find candidate immune exposures, relying instead on TCR beta sequences and their occurrence across donors. An earlier analysis of 587 of the donors applied high-throughput TCR beta sequencing to assess whether each TCR beta V gene segment acted as functional or pseudogenic. Donor age, sex, ethnicity and CMV serostatus were compiled alongside the repertoire data. In a later genetic analysis, genome-wide SNP genotypes for about 55% of the roughly 700 donors were used, and that subset was treated as a discovery cohort. All discovery cohort repertoires had been generated on a single sequencing platform. HLA typing covered class I and class II loci at four-digit resolution. Typing coverage varied by locus: about 620-630 donors for A, B, C, DRB1 and DQB1; under 550 for DQA1; some 610 for DPA1; approximately 450 for DPB1. Five DR-DQ haplotypes were treated as single units for association and clustering because of strong linkage in the cohort. Among about 360 genotyped donors of the cohort, an average of approximately 240,000 unique TCR beta nucleotide sequences were sequenced per donor, around 20% of them non-productive.

In total, roughly 670 healthy bone marrow donors made up the cohort. Cohort members were all nominally healthy when sampled, although unrecorded immune exposures were likely present. The donor tested CMV seropositive, placing the donor among the 289 seropositive members of the cohort. Each donor provided a peripheral blood sample, and peripheral blood mononuclear cells were used for TCR beta sequencing. The Qiagen DNeasy Blood Extraction Kit was used to extract genomic DNA from the blood cell samples. Libraries were made using the immunoSEQ multiplex PCR assay. For the multiplex PCR, a mixture combining 60 forward primers for TCR Vbeta segments and 13 reverse primers for TCR Jbeta segments was used. A multiplex PCR assay on genomic DNA amplified the CDR3 region of rearranged TCR beta genes. Amplified TCR beta libraries were sequenced as 87-base-pair reads on the Illumina HiSeq System. The authors' analysis ran thus. In a later analysis, some 80 million unique TCR beta chains were counted across the 500 to 700 repertoires, and about 10 million of these chains were shared by at least two donors. To remove PCR and sequencing errors, raw reads were error-corrected and collapsed into unique sequences using a nearest-neighbor algorithm that merged closely related sequences. To assign V, D and J gene segments, CDR3 sequences were aligned to IMGT reference sequences. For a sequence to be retained, a match of at least six nucleotides to both a V gene segment and a J gene segment was required. Rearrangements were classified as productive when the CDR3 lacked stop codons and remained in frame with V and J, and all other rearrangements were classified as non-productive. Following IMGT convention, CDR3 was defined as the stretch from the second conserved V-encoded cysteine to the conserved J-encoded phenylalanine. The earlier analysis of more than 450 of the donors excluded sequences that lacked an unambiguous match to a single V gene segment. An earlier analysis of a few hundred of the donors classified V segments as functional when productive rearrangements were above 56.7% and as segregating when the standard deviation between donors was above 5%. A statistical classification framework was built for diagnosing cytomegalovirus status from the catalog of TCR beta chain sequences. In a later analysis, TCR nucleotide sequences were compared against IMGT/GENE-DB human TR gene sequences so that V and J genes could be assigned. A later analysis assigned CDR3 sequences and most-parsimonious VDJ recombination scenarios with the TCRdist pipeline. In a later analysis, each TCR beta chain was defined by its CDR3 amino acid sequence together with its V-gene family, and reads lacking a unique V-gene family were excluded. To address suspected cross-contamination and a sequencing artifact, a later analysis removed 450 to 700 highly shared, low-generation-probability nucleotide sequences. In a later analysis, a clonal expansion index for each public chain was calculated from normalized within-repertoire ranks of inferred template counts. In a later analysis, generation probabilities were computed with a VDJ recombination model fitted to out-of-frame rearrangements, and the resulting probabilities were checked against IGoR. In a later analysis, hypergeometric tests were used to score TCR-TCR, TCR-HLA and TCR-CMV co-occurrence, with a repertoire-size bias correction applied to TCR pairs. A later analysis estimated false discovery rates by permuting HLA or CMV assignments 20 times. In a later analysis, co-occurring TCRs were grouped using DBSCAN, and TCRdist sequence similarity was added for clustering within HLA-allele-positive subsets. Repertoires with fewer than 30,000 or more than 120,000 public chains were left out of co-occurrence clustering, as were four to six repertoires with anomalous nucleotide sharing. Drawn from immuneACCESS, this table holds only the in-frame rearrangements with V and J called that TCRdb kept. Clones are partly lost; checked studies trace under half to an unresolved V gene and leave the rest unexplained. V and J calls and clone size come straight from that table; D and trimming were deduced from the DNA. The sample records 110,000 or so clones, over 65% of which are singletons. The ten largest clones capture roughly 4.2% of the sample.

General study outcomes and caveats: The study gave a list of over 150 TCR beta chains associated with cytomegalovirus. In a later analysis, several top co-occurrence clusters were reported to appear linked to parvovirus B19, influenza, CMV and Epstein-Barr virus. Most TCR sequences were seen in very few donors, while some public TCRs were found in many individuals. Because some donors lacked HLA typing at each locus, the association tests relied only on the typed subset. In vitro tests confirmed that three of the cytomegalovirus-associated TCR beta chains recognize cytomegalovirus antigens. The authors suggested that the approach could potentially be extended to other disease states and immunological phenotypes. A later analysis found that TCR association rates varied across HLA loci, with DRB1 alleles showing the most associated TCRs and HLA-C alleles the fewest. Specific HLA alleles were associated with 16,951 TCR beta sequences at a false discovery rate of 0.05 in a later analysis. Cytomegalovirus status was reported to be diagnosed by the classifier with high specificity and sensitivity in both the original and validation cohorts. The only immune exposure information available for the cohort was CMV serostatus. A cluster of highly shared sequence variants was judged likely to be a technical artifact of the sequencing pipeline. Sequencing depth was assumed to be roughly uniform across donors in the presence/absence analyses, though that assumption may not hold. A further reported finding was that TCR beta sequences accurately predicted the HLA-A and HLA-B alleles for most subjects in the first cohort. Some IMGT-functional V segments, including TRBV6-2 and TRBV6-3, could not be told apart with the 87-base-pair reads, so those segments were excluded. Correlated functional status among segregating V segments might be attributable to linkage disequilibrium, but an unknown experimental factor could not be ruled out. In a later analysis, most CMV-associated TCR beta chains were found to appear HLA-restricted, with HLA associations seemingly driven largely by CMV exposure. In this cohort, only TCR beta chains were sequenced, and detectable features were limited by the absence of alpha or paired-chain data. When HLA alleles, especially DR and DQ, strongly co-occurred, TCR associations were difficult to assign to individual alleles. In a later genetic analysis, a missense DCLRE1C variant was associated with V-gene and J-gene trimming of TCR beta chains, and the association was replicated in an independent cohort. Because counts were too low, around 17 rarely observed V segments, including chromosome 9 orphons, were left out of the earlier analysis of some 600 of the donors. A later analysis found that HLA-associated TCR beta chains were more clonally expanded and had lower generation probabilities than equally common non-associated chains. Broadly in line with IMGT annotations, most TCR beta V segments showed up in productive rearrangements about 87% or about 30% of the time in an earlier analysis of roughly 590 of the donors. In a later genetic analysis, fewer N-insertions in productive TCRs were reported among donors in an Asian-associated ancestry cluster than the approximately 670-donor mean.

Looking up the germline V gene yields CDR1 MNHEY and CDR2 SVGAGI. Trimming accounts for 4 bases at V and 9 bases at J, while the number of junction bases matched to no gene is 12. Inclusive of the bounding cysteine and phenylalanine, the CDR3 is 16 residues long. This entry keeps only the CDR3 DNA: 48 bases, framed from base 1. About this clone: It has no known antigen specificity. No quality values exist for individual bases; no much larger clone is one base distant.

Rearrangement joined TRBV6-5 to TRBJ1-6; TRBD1 aligns with 7 central bases. The TCR comes from a woman between 40 and 50 years old in good health and CMV-seropositive. The specimen sequenced was PBMCs. DNA sequence: TGTGCCAGCAGTTTCGGCCCCGGGACAGATCTTTCACCCCTCCACTTT. This codes for CASSFGPGTDLSPLHF.